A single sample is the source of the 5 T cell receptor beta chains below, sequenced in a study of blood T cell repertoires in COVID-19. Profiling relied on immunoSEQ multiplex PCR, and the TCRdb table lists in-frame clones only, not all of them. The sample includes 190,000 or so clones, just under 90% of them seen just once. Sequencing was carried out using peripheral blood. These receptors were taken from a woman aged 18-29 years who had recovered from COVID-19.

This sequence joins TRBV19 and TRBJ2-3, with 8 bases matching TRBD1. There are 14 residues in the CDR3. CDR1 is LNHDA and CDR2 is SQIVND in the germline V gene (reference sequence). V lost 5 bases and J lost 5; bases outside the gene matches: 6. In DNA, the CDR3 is TGTGCCAGTAGTCTAGCTGGACAGGGAGATACGCAGTATTTT. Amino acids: CASSLAGQGDTQYF.

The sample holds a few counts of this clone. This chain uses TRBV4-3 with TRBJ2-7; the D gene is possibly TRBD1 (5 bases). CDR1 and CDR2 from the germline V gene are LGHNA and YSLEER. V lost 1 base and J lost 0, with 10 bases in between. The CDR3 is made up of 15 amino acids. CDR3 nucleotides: TGCGCCAGCAGCCAAGTCATAGACAGCTCCTACGAGCAGTACTTC. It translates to CASSQVIDSSYEQYF.

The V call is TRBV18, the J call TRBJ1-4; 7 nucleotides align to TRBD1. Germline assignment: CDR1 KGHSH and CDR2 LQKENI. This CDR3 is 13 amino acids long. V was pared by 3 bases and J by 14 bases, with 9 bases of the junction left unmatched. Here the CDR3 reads CASSPPGTEVLFF. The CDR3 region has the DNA TGTGCCAGCTCACCTCCGGGGACAGAGGTCCTGTTTTTT.

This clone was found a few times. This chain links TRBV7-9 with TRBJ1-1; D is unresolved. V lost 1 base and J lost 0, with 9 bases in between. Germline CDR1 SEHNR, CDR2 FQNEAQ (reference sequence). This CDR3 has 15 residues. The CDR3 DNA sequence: TGTGCCAGCAGCTTAGTACCCGGGGTGAACACTGAAGCTTTCTTT. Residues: CASSLVPGVNTEAFF.

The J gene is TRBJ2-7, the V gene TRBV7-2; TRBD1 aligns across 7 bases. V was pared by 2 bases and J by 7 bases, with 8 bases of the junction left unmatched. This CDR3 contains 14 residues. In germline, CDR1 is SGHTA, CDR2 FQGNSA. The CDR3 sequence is CASSLRSARGEQYF. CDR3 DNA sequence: TGTGCCAGCAGCTTACGGTCGGCCAGGGGGGAGCAGTACTTC.